Listed below are T cell receptor beta chains from one sample, sequenced in a study of blood T cell repertoires in COVID-19. Here immunoSEQ multiplex PCR was the method, and the copy in TCRdb shows in-frame clones only, minus some. The table includes fewer than 200,000 clones, 80% detected once. Specimen: peripheral blood. These receptors were obtained from a man between 65 and 85 years old with active or convalescent COVID-19. The CDR3 runs from the conserved cysteine through the conserved F or W. The D gene is left open where the match is weak. Part of the rows lack a size; the others show once, few, many or a class for expanded clones.

>TRBJ1-2|NA|TRBV24-1|NA
CATSEPTVNYGYTF
TGTGCCACCAGTGAGCCGACTGTTAACTATGGCTACACCTTC
>TRBJ2-3|NA|TRBV12-3/TRBV12-4|TRBD2
CATSGEGADTQYF
TGTGCCACTAGCGGGGAGGGGGCAGATACGCAGTATTTT
>TRBJ2-1|NA|TRBV14|TRBD1
CASSQYGRGSNEQFF
TGTGCCAGCAGCCAATATGGCAGGGGGTCCAATGAGCAGTTCTTC
>TRBJ1-5|few|TRBV30|NA
CAWSGGGGNGNQPQHF
TGTGCCTGGAGTGGGGGCGGGGGGAATGGCAATCAGCCCCAGCATTTT
>TRBJ2-1|NA|TRBV5-5|TRBD2
CASSVSGYNEQFF
TGTGCCAGCAGCGTTAGCGGGTACAATGAGCAGTTCTTC
>TRBJ2-2|few|TRBV5-1|TRBD2
CASRTSGSPGELFF
TGCGCCAGCAGAACTAGCGGGAGCCCCGGGGAGCTGTTTTTT
>TRBJ1-2|NA|TRBV4-3|TRBD1
CASSHRTGMDGYTF
TGCGCCAGCAGCCACAGGACAGGCATGGATGGCTACACCTTC
>TRBJ2-7|NA|TRBV5-1|NA
CASSLGQSTNEQYF
TGCGCCAGCAGCTTGGGACAGAGTACGAACGAGCAGTACTTC
>TRBJ1-1|NA|TRBV27|NA
CASRQLTSTEAFF
TGTGCCAGTCGACAGCTAACCTCCACTGAAGCTTTCTTT
>TRBJ1-5|NA|TRBV6-2/TRBV6-3|NA
CASSYGAGAGQPQHF
TGTGCCAGCAGTTACGGGGCAGGGGCCGGACAGCCCCAGCATTTT
>TRBJ2-7|NA|TRBV30|NA
CAWSAEGYYEQYF
TGTGCCTGGAGCGCGGAGGGGTACTACGAGCAGTACTTC
>TRBJ1-6|NA|TRBV7-6|NA
CASSLAPDVGGVNSPLHF
TGTGCCAGCAGCTTAGCGCCAGATGTCGGGGGAGTCAATTCACCCCTCCACTTT
>TRBJ2-3|NA|TRBV12-5|TRBD2
CASGLYAGGMADTQYF
TGTGCTAGTGGTTTGTACGCGGGAGGGATGGCAGATACGCAGTATTTT
>TRBJ2-7|NA|TRBV3-1/TRBV3-2|TRBD2
CASRVRGGEISYEQYF
TGTGCCAGCAGGGTGAGGGGAGGGGAGATCTCCTACGAGCAGTACTTC
>TRBJ2-3|NA|TRBV2|TRBD2
CASSLSGDRTDTQYF
TGTGCCAGCAGTCTTAGCGGGGACCGCACAGATACGCAGTATTTT
>TRBJ2-1|NA|TRBV5-1|TRBD2
CASSLKASGADEQFF
TGCGCCAGCAGCTTGAAGGCTAGCGGGGCGGATGAGCAGTTCTTC
>TRBJ1-2|NA|TRBV2|NA
CARGGQGYGYTF
TGTGCCAGGGGGGGGCAGGGCTATGGCTACACCTTC
>TRBJ1-2|NA|TRBV5-1|NA
CASSVATNNYGYTF
TGCGCCAGCAGCGTCGCCACAAACAACTATGGCTACACCTTC
>TRBJ1-2|few|TRBV24-1|NA
CATSDSSTGGIYGYTF
TGTGCCACCAGTGACTCGTCGACAGGTGGAATCTATGGCTACACCTTC
>TRBJ1-2|NA|TRBV5-4|NA
CASSFQGGGYTF
TGTGCCAGCAGCTTTCAGGGAGGTGGCTACACCTTC
>TRBJ1-6|few|TRBV19|NA
CASSNGQSAPLHF
TGTGCCAGTAGTAACGGACAGAGCGCACCCCTCCACTTT
>TRBJ2-3|NA|TRBV6-2/TRBV6-3|TRBD2
CASSYIAGGPRITDTQYF
TGTGCCAGCAGTTACATAGCGGGGGGGCCCCGGATCACAGATACGCAGTATTTT